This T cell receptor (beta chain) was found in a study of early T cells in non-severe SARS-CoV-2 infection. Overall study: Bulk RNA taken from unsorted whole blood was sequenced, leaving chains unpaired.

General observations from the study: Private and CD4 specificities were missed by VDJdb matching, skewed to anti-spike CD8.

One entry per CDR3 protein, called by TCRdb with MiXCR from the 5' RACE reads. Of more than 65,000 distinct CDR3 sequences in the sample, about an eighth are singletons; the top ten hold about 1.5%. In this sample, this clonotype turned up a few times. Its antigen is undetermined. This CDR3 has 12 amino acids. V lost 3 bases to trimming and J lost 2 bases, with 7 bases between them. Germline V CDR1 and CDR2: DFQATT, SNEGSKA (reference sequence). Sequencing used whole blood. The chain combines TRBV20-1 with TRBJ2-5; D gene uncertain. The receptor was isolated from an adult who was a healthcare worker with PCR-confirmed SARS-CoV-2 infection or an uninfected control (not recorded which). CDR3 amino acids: CSARGGQETQYF. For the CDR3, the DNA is TGCAGTGCTAGGGGTGGGCAAGAGACCCAGTACTTC.